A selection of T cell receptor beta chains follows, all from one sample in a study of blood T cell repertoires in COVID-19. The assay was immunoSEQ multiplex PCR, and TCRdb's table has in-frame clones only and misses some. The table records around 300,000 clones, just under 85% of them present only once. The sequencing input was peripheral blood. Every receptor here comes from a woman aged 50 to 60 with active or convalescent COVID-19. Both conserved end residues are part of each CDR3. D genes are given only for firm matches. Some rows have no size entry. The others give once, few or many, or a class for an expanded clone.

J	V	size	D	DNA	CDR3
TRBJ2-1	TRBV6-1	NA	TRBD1	TGTGCCAGCAGTGCGAGACAGGGCACCTTTTTCTACAATGAGCAGTTCTTC	CASSARQGTFFYNEQFF
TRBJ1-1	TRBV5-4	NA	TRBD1	TGTGCCAGCAGCTTGGAGTGGGGACAGCCGAAGGGCACTGAAGCTTTCTTT	CASSLEWGQPKGTEAFF
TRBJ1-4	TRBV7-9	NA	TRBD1	TGTGCCAGCAGCCAGAAAACAGGGGCGGCTAATGAAAAACTGTTTTTT	CASSQKTGAANEKLFF
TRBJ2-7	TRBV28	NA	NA	TGTGCCAGCAGTTCGTCCGAAGGACTCAACTACGAGCAGTACTTC	CASSSSEGLNYEQYF
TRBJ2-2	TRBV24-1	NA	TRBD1	TGTGCCACCAGTGACCCCGGACAGGGTCGCACCGGGGAGCTGTTTTTT	CATSDPGQGRTGELFF
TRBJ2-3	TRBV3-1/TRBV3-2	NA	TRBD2	TGTGCCAGCAGCCCCGCGGAGGGGCGGGAGGGCCAAGATACGCAGTATTTT	CASSPAEGREGQDTQYF
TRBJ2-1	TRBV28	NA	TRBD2	TGTGCCAGCAGTCCTGATACTAGCGGGAGGGCCGGCCCCTACAATGAGCAGTTCTTC	CASSPDTSGRAGPYNEQFF
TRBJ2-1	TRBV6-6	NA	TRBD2	TGTGCCACCCTAGCGGGGATTAACAATGAGCAGTTCTTC	CATLAGINNEQFF
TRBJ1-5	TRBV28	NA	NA	TGTGCCAGCAGTTTTGGGCCATTTAATCAGCCCCAGCATTTT	CASSFGPFNQPQHF
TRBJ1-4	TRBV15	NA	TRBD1	TGTGCCACCAGCAGACCGGGACAGGGATGGGAAAAACTGTTTTTT	CATSRPGQGWEKLFF
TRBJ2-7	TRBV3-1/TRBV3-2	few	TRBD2	TGTGCCAGCAGCCAAGGAATCGGGGGAGGGCCTTACGAGCAGTACTTC	CASSQGIGGGPYEQYF
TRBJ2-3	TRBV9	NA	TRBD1	TGTGCCAGCAGCGCCGGAGACAGGGGTATATTTGGCACAGATACGCAGTATTTT	CASSAGDRGIFGTDTQYF
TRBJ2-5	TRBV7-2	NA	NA	TGTGCCAGCAGCTTAGGGACACGAGAGTCGGAGACCCAGTACTTC	CASSLGTRESETQYF
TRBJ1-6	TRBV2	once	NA	TGTGCCGGAAGGAGTGCAGGGCCCAGCTCCTATAATTCACCCCTCCACTTT	CAGRSAGPSSYNSPLHF
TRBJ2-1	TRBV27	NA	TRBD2	TGTGCCAGCAGTTTGGTAGCGGGAGGGTGGAATGAGCAGTTCTTC	CASSLVAGGWNEQFF
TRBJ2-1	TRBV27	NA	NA	TGTGCCAGCAGTTTATCGATTGGGACTTACAATGAGCAGTTCTTC	CASSLSIGTYNEQFF